This passage covers 30 T cell receptor beta chains from one sample sequenced in a study of blood T cell repertoires in COVID-19. Clones were read by immunoSEQ multiplex PCR, and TCRdb kept only the in-frame ones, dropping some. Altogether about 250,000 clones are present, roughly 85% being singletons, with the ten largest covering approximately 9.6%. Sequenced input: PBMCs or T cells enriched from blood (not recorded which). The source is a woman aged 50 to 65 with acute COVID-19.

V gene TRBV3-1 (or the pseudogene TRBV3-2) combines with J gene TRBJ1-1, with D perhaps matching TRBD1 (5 bases). The germline CDR1 and CDR2 sequences are LGHDT and YNNKEL (reference sequence). The V end was cut by 0 bases, the J end by 6 bases, with 14 bases between. The CDR3 has 15 amino acids. For the CDR3, the DNA is TGTGCCAGCAGCCAAGATGTCGTCGTAGGGGCTGAAGCTTTCTTT. It yields the protein CASSQDVVVGAEAFF.

The J gene is TRBJ1-6, the V gene TRBV2; a weak D match, TRBD1 (5 bases). Looked up from germline, CDR1 is SNHLY and CDR2 is FYNNEI. Trimming pared 7 bases from V and 3 bases from J, leaving 13 bases between. This CDR3 is 15 amino acids long. The CDR3 DNA follows: TGTGCCAGCATCCAAGACAGCAACTATAATTCACCCCTCCACTTT. Its protein product is CASIQDSNYNSPLHF.

V and J are TRBV2 and TRBJ1-1; D uncertain. Between the trimmed V and J ends, which lost 9 bases and 0 bases, there was a span of 5 bases. The CDR3 sequence is 11 residues long. CDR1 SNHLY and CDR2 FYNNEI come from the germline V gene. The CDR3 spells CASTMNTEAFF. CDR3 in DNA: TGTGCCAGTACAATGAACACTGAAGCTTTCTTT.

The chain combines TRBV5-1 with TRBJ2-2; 9 nucleotides line up with TRBD1. V lost 2 bases to trimming and J lost 4 bases; unmatched junction nucleotides: 3. The CDR3 extends over 15 amino acids. Germline CDR1 SGHRS, CDR2 YFSETQ. The CDR3 region has the DNA TGCGCCAGCAGCTTACAGGGGGCGCCCACCGGGGAGCTGTTTTTT. As protein: CASSLQGAPTGELFF.

The rearrangement uses TRBV28 and TRBJ1-2, with D uncertain. This CDR3 spans 13 amino acids. The V gene lost 2 bases and the J gene lost 4 bases, with 8 bases spanning the gap. Per the germline V gene, CDR1 is MDHEN and CDR2 is SYDVKM. CDR3 loop: CASSLGSGYGYTF. The CDR3 DNA sequence: TGTGCCAGCAGTTTAGGCTCGGGCTATGGCTACACCTTC.

V and J are TRBV27 and TRBJ1-1; the D gene is possibly TRBD1 (5 bases). From germline, CDR1 is MNHEY and CDR2 SMNVEV (reference sequence). Trimming shortened V by 3 bases and J by 5 bases, and 13 bases separated the two germline ends. This CDR3 has 14 amino acids. CDR3 protein: CASSFQGIGTEAFF. As DNA, the CDR3 is TGTGCCAGCAGTTTCCAGGGTATCGGTACTGAAGCTTTCTTT.

This clone was found once. V gene TRBV14 combines with J gene TRBJ1-1; 8 bases match TRBD1. V was clipped by 5 bases and J by 6 bases; unmatched bases: 11. CDR3 length: 15 residues. Germline lookup yields CDR1 SGHDN and CDR2 FVKESK. The CDR3 DNA is TGTGCCAGCAGCGCCCGGACAGGGCGGTCGGCTGAAGCTTTCTTT. It translates to CASSARTGRSAEAFF. The full variable domain, its missing parts supplied by reference TRBV14 and TRBJ1-1, is EAGVTQFPSHSVIEKGQTVTLRCDPISGHDNLYWYRRVMGKEIKFLLHFVKESKQDESGMPNNRFLAERTGGTYSTLKVQPAELEDSGVYFCASSARTGRSAEAFFGQGTRLTVV.

This clone has more than one count but fewer than ten. V is TRBV20-1 and J is TRBJ2-1, with unresolved D. The CDR3 is 11 residues long. V lost 5 bases, J lost 8 bases, and 10 bases lay in between. Germline CDR1 is DFQATT and CDR2 is SNEGSKA (reference sequence). CDR3 in amino acids: CSAPSSDEQFF. The CDR3 DNA follows: TGCAGTGCTCCTTCATCGGATGAGCAGTTCTTC.

V usage is TRBV18 and J usage is TRBJ1-6, with D unclear. The CDR3 sequence is 15 residues long. CDR1 and CDR2 (germline): KGHSH, LQKENI. Trimming pared 3 bases from V and 6 bases from J, leaving 12 bases between. The CDR3: CASSPNGSSNSPLHF. Here the CDR3 DNA reads TGTGCCAGCTCACCCAACGGGAGCAGTAATTCACCCCTCCACTTT.

This clone was counted a single time. The V and J genes are TRBV6-1 and TRBJ2-1, with 11 nucleotides matching TRBD2. Per germline, CDR1 MNHNS and CDR2 SASEGT. The CDR3 has 17 amino acids. The ends lost 4 bases at V and 4 bases at J; junction bases unmatched: 9. CDR3 sequence reads: CASSGAVAGGAYNEQFF. CDR3 bases: TGTGCCAGCAGTGGAGCGGTAGCGGGGGGGGCGTACAATGAGCAGTTCTTC.

The rearrangement uses TRBV6-5 and TRBJ2-1, with 9 nucleotides matching TRBD1. Germline V lookup: CDR1 MNHEY, CDR2 SVGAGI. The trim removed 5 bases at V and 4 bases at J, leaving 6 bases unmatched. The CDR3 length is 15 residues. The CDR3 DNA follows: TGTGCCAGCAGTCCACAGGGGGCTAGATACAATGAGCAGTTCTTC. Amino acid sequence: CASSPQGARYNEQFF.

The chain employs TRBV19 and TRBJ1-5; perhaps TRBD1 as D (5 bases). With 9 bases removed from V and 2 bases from J, the gap between germline ends came to 14 bases. CDR1 is LNHDA, CDR2 SQIVND, per germline (reference sequence). The CDR3 has 14 amino acids. The CDR3 region is CASMGGDGNQPQHF. The CDR3 bases are TGTGCCAGCATGGGGGGGGACGGCAATCAGCCCCAGCATTTT.

This clone was detected once. This chain joins TRBV19 and TRBJ2-5, with D unresolved. CDR3 length equals 13 residues. Germline V lookup: CDR1 LNHDA, CDR2 SQIVND (reference sequence). V shed 3 bases and J shed 5 bases, with 10 bases lying between them. The CDR3 loop reads CASSIRSRETQYF. Written as DNA, the CDR3 is TGTGCCAGTAGTATCAGGTCCCGGGAGACCCAGTACTTC. Full variable domain (outside the CDR3, taken from reference TRBV19 and TRBJ2-5): DGGITQSPKYLFRKEGQNVTLSCEQNLNHDAMYWYRQDPGQGLRLIYYSQIVNDFQKGDIAEGYSVSREKKESFPLTVTSAQKNPTAFYLCASSIRSRETQYFGPGTRLLVL.

V is TRBV7-2 and J is TRBJ2-5; unclear D gene. V was cut by 6 bases and J by 3 bases, with 20 bases left in between. This CDR3 is 16 amino acids long. Germline-derived CDR1 and CDR2 are SGHTA and FQGNSA. CDR3 coding DNA: TGTGCCAGCAGTCAGGTTCCGCTTACGACGAAAGAGACCCAGTACTTC. It specifies CASSQVPLTTKETQYF. Looking up the rest from reference TRBV7-2 and TRBJ2-5 gives the full variable domain: GAGVSQSPSNKVTEKGKDVELRCDPISGHTALYWYRQSLGQGLEFLIYFQGNSAPDKSGLPSDRFSAERTGGSVSTLTIQRTQQEDSAVYLCASSQVPLTTKETQYFGPGTRLLVL.

The chain employs TRBV2 and TRBJ1-5; D is unclear. Germline V gene lookup returns CDR1 SNHLY and CDR2 FYNNEI. The CDR3 consists of 14 residues. Trimming cost V 5 bases and J 7 bases, with 15 bases left between them. The CDR3: CASSRGKVGQPQHF. The CDR3 coding sequence is TGTGCCAGCAGTCGCGGGAAGGTAGGGCAGCCCCAGCATTTT.

V is TRBV7-9 and J is TRBJ1-1; TRBD1 matches at 8 bases. Unmatched junction bases numbered 5, after V lost 0 bases and J lost 2 bases. Germline V gives CDR1 SEHNR, CDR2 FQNEAQ (reference sequence). This CDR3 region has 16 residues. In nucleotides, the CDR3 is TGTGCCAGCAGCTTAGCGGCAGGGGGCTTCAACACTGAAGCTTTCTTT. Protein: CASSLAAGGFNTEAFF.

The chain joins TRBV18 to TRBJ1-2, with TRBD1 matching over 12 bases. The CDR3 is made up of 12 amino acids. Germline lookup yields CDR1 KGHSH and CDR2 LQKENI. V shed 10 bases and J 8 bases; nucleotides not matched to a gene: 5. CDR3 nucleotides: TGTGCCACCGGGACAGGGGGCCTGGGCTACACCTTC. Translation gives CATGTGGLGYTF.

This chain joins TRBV6-5 and TRBJ1-6; 7 positions match TRBD1. The V segment lost 6 bases and the J segment 6 bases; nucleotides outside the gene matches: 8. The V gene's germline CDR1 is MNHEY and CDR2 SVGAGI. The CDR3 extends over 15 amino acids. CDR3 residues: CASRPGTAFNSPLHF. CDR3 sequence (DNA): TGTGCCAGCAGGCCCGGGACAGCGTTTAATTCACCCCTCCACTTT.

This chain connects TRBV19 to TRBJ1-4, with D possibly TRBD1 on 5 matching bases. V was cut by 6 bases and J by 7 bases, with 15 bases left in between. CDR1 LNHDA and CDR2 SQIVND come from the germline V gene (reference sequence). CDR3 length: 14 amino acids. DNA of the CDR3: TGTGCCAGTAGGGAGACAGACCCGATTGAAAAACTGTTTTTT. This encodes CASRETDPIEKLFF.

The chain employs TRBV19 and TRBJ1-1; TRBD1 agrees at 9 bases. V dropped 9 bases and J dropped 4; count of bases not matched to a gene: 6. This CDR3 region has 13 residues. CDR1 LNHDA and CDR2 SQIVND come from the germline V gene (reference sequence). The CDR3 DNA follows: TGTGCCAGCCGGGGACAGGGAAGCACTGAAGCTTTCTTT. This encodes CASRGQGSTEAFF.

This clone was picked up a small number of times. This chain connects TRBV7-9 to TRBJ2-7, with D possibly TRBD1 on 6 matching bases. V lost 5 bases, J lost 4 bases, and 12 bases lay in between. There are 13 residues in the CDR3. CDR1 and CDR2 from the germline V gene are SEHNR and FQNEAQ (reference sequence). The CDR3 nucleotides read TGTGCCAGCAGCCAATTACAGGGTTACGAGCAGTACTTC. Its translation: CASSQLQGYEQYF.

V and J are TRBV18 and TRBJ2-7, with TRBD2 as a possible D gene (7 bases). V lost 5 bases, J lost 6 bases, and 20 bases lay in between. Germline V gene lookup returns CDR1 KGHSH and CDR2 LQKENI. CDR3 size: 15 residues. The CDR3 DNA is TGTGCCAGCTCAGGGGGGGGACAAACTGGCCGCGAGCAGTACTTC. Encoded protein: CASSGGGQTGREQYF.

This chain connects TRBV7-3 to TRBJ2-1; 8 bases agree with TRBD2. Germline-derived CDR1 and CDR2 are SGHTA and FQGTGA. The V segment lost 5 bases and the J segment 0 bases; nucleotides outside the gene matches: 12. CDR3 length: 18 residues. The CDR3 loop reads CASSPRGGRGHSYNEQFF. CDR3 in DNA: TGTGCCAGCAGCCCCCGGGGGGGGCGGGGACACTCCTACAATGAGCAGTTCTTC.

This clone was found once. J is TRBJ1-1 and V is TRBV18, with D perhaps TRBD1 (6 bases). The CDR3 runs to 13 residues. Trimming cost V 5 bases and J 6 bases, with 13 bases left between them. In germline, CDR1 is KGHSH, CDR2 LQKENI. CDR3 sequence reads: CASSAGGAAEAFF. Here the CDR3 DNA reads TGTGCCAGCTCAGCCGGGGGGGCTGCTGAAGCTTTCTTT.

CDR3 nucleotides: TGTGCCAGCAGTGAGGTACAGGGTGGGAATCAGCCCCAGCATTTT. This sequence encodes CASSEVQGGNQPQHF. This sequence joins TRBV2 and TRBJ1-5, with a tentative D call TRBD1 (6 bases). Germline lookup yields CDR1 SNHLY and CDR2 FYNNEI. Deletions cut 3 bases from V and 4 bases from J, with 13 bases between. This CDR3 region has 15 residues.

The chain links TRBV18 to TRBJ1-1; 8 bases are shared with TRBD1. CDR1 and CDR2 (germline): KGHSH, LQKENI. Trimming cost V 4 bases and J 5 bases; bases outside gene matches: 6. CDR3 length: 14 amino acids. The chain's CDR3 is CASSQQGVGTEAFF. The CDR3, as DNA: TGTGCCAGCTCACAACAGGGGGTCGGTACTGAAGCTTTCTTT.

The sample holds a few counts of this clone. The genes are TRBV29-1 and TRBJ1-2; D call uncertain. In germline, CDR1 is SQVTM, CDR2 ANQGSEA. V lost 3 bases and J lost 6, with 17 bases in between. This CDR3 spans 14 amino acids. The CDR3 region has the DNA TGCAGCGTTGACGCCAGCAGGTTCGAGCATGGCTACACCTTC. This gives the protein CSVDASRFEHGYTF.

The gene calls are TRBV4-3 and TRBJ1-4, with 7 bases matching TRBD1. Germline values: CDR1 LGHNA, CDR2 YSLEER. The CDR3 totals 16 residues. Trimming cost V 0 bases and J 5 bases; bases outside gene matches: 6. DNA of the CDR3: TGCGCCAGCAGCCAAGATACGGCCAGGGGGAATGAAAAACTGTTTTTT. It translates to CASSQDTARGNEKLFF.

This rearrangement joins TRBV30 to TRBJ2-1; 8 positions agree with TRBD2. This CDR3 spans 15 amino acids. Germline loops: CDR1 GTSNPN, CDR2 SVGIG (reference sequence). V was pared by 0 bases and J by 4 bases, with 5 bases of the junction left unmatched. CDR3: CAWSVRGGSYNEQFF. Written as DNA, the CDR3 is TGTGCCTGGAGTGTTCGGGGGGGCTCATACAATGAGCAGTTCTTC.

This clone appeared a single time. V and J are TRBV3-1 (or the pseudogene TRBV3-2) and TRBJ2-4, with D hard to call. Trimming left V 0 bases short and J 7 bases short, with 10 bases between. The V gene's germline CDR1 is LGHDT and CDR2 YNNKEL (reference sequence). This CDR3 is 14 amino acids long. The CDR3 DNA reads TGTGCCAGCAGCCAAGATAACCTCGGGAACATTCAGTACTTC. It translates to CASSQDNLGNIQYF.